This TCR beta chain was found in a study of cytomegalovirus exposure and HLA in healthy donors. A note on this clone: The antigen remains unidentified.

General study results and limits: Looking again later, the authors saw that most CMV-associated TCR beta chains seemed HLA-restricted.

CDR3 size: 14 residues. CDR1 and CDR2 from the germline V gene are MNHEY and SVGAGI. Trimming at V came to 6 bases and at J to 6 bases, leaving 9 bases not matched to a gene. Vbeta (60) and Jbeta (13) primers were used in the PCR. Clones were read by immunoSEQ multiplex PCR, and TCRdb kept only the in-frame ones, dropping some. This sample carries roughly 62,000 clones, with about 4% going to the ten biggest clones. This clonotype was sampled from a male donor in good health and CMV-seronegative. The rearrangement joins TRBV6-5 to TRBJ1-1; the match to TRBD1 covers 8 bases. Sequenced: PBMCs. The CDR3 DNA reads TGTGCCAGCAGCCTACAGGGGGAAGGCGCTGAAGCTTTCTTT. Its translation is CASSLQGEGAEAFF.